The clone carrying this T cell receptor (beta chain) showed up just once. These data belong to a study of blood T cell repertoires in COVID-19. Across the study: Material from acute and convalescent COVID-19 was sourced from the United States, Italy and Spain. The analysed material was cDNA or gDNA that came from T cells, B-cell-depleted T cells, or PBMCs.

Generated by immunoSEQ multiplex PCR, the TCRdb table keeps only in-frame clones and is missing some. The sample has more than 85,000 clones; 70% to 90% are singletons. This CDR3 is built from 14 residues. Unmatched junction bases numbered 4, after V lost 3 bases and J lost 3 bases. Germline V lookup: CDR1 GTSNPN, CDR2 SVGIG (reference sequence). The sample taken for sequencing was peripheral blood. This chain uses TRBV30 with TRBJ1-3, with 8 nucleotides matching TRBD1. The TCR comes from a woman aged 45-60 years with acute or convalescent COVID-19. The CDR3 DNA is TGTGCCTGGAGCCCAGACAGGGGTGGAAACACCATATATTTT. Its protein is CAWSPDRGGNTIYF.